This entry describes one T cell receptor beta chain. The CDR3 covers 15 residues. Looked up from germline, CDR1 is LGHDT and CDR2 is YNNKEL (reference sequence). The V gene lost 1 base and the J gene lost 6 bases, with 13 bases spanning the gap. This specimen belongs to a study of blood T cell repertoires in COVID-19. Generated by immunoSEQ multiplex PCR, the TCRdb table keeps only in-frame clones and is missing some. Of over 200,000 clones detected, 80% to 95% appear once; the ten largest clones hold 0.82%. V gene TRBV3-1 (or the pseudogene TRBV3-2) combines with J gene TRBJ2-1; weak D call: TRBD2 (7 bases). The sequencing sample was made of peripheral blood. This TCR was sampled from a man in his 60s with COVID-19, enrolled during active disease. The CDR3 DNA follows: TGTGCCAGCAGCCAAGTCGGGGGGCGAGGCAATGAGCAGTTCTTC. The encoded protein is CASSQVGGRGNEQFF.